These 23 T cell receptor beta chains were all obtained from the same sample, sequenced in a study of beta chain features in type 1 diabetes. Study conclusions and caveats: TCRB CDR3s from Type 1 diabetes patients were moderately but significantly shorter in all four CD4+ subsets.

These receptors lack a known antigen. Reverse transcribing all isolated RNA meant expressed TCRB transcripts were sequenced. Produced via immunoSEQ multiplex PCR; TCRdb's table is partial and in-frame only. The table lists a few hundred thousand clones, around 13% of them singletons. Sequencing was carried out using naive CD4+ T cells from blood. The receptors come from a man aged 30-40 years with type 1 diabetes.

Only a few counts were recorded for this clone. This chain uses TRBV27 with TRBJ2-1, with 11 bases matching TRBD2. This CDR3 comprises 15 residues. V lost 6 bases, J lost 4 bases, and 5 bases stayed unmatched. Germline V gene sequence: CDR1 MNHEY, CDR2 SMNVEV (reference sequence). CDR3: CASRNLAGGYNEQFF. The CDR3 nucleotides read TGTGCCAGCAGAAATCTAGCGGGGGGTTACAATGAGCAGTTCTTC.

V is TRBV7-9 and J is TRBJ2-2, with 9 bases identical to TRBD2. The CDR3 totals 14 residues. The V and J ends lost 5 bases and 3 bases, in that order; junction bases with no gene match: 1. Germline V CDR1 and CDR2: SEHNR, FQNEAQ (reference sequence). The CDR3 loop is CASSERGDTGELFF. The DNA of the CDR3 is TGTGCCAGCAGCGAGCGGGGGGACACCGGGGAGCTGTTTTTT.

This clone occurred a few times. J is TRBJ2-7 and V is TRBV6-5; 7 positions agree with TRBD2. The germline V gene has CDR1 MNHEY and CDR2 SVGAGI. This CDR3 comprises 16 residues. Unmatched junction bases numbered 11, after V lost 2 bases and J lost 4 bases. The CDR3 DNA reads TGTGCCAGCAGTTACACCGGGCGGGGGACTCCTTACGAGCAGTACTTC. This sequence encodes CASSYTGRGTPYEQYF.

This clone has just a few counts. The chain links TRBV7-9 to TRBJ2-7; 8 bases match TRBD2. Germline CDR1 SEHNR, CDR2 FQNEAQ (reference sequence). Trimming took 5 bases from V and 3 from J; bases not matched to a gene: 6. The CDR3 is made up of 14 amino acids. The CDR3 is CASSQSGSGYEQYF. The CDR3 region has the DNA TGTGCCAGCAGCCAAAGCGGGAGCGGCTACGAGCAGTACTTC. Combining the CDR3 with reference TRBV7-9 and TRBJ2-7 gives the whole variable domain DTGVSQNPRHKITKRGQNVTFRCDPISEHNRLYWYRQTLGQGPEFLTYFQNEAQLEKSRLLSDRFSAERPKGSFSTLEIQRTEQGDSAMYLCASSQSGSGYEQYFGPGTRLTVT.

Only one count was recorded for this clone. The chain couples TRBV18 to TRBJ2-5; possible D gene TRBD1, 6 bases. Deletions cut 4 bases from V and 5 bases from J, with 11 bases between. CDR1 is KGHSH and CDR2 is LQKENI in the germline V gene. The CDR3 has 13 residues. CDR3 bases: TGTGCCAGCTCACTTAACAGGGCGGAGACCCAGTACTTC. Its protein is CASSLNRAETQYF.

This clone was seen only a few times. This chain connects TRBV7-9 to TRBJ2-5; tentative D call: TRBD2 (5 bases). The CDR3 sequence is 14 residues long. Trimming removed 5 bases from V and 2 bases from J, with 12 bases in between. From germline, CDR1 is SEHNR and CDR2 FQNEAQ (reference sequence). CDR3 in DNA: TGTGCCAGCAGCATCCGGACTGATCAAGAGACCCAGTACTTC. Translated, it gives CASSIRTDQETQYF. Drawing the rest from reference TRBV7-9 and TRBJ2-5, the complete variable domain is DTGVSQNPRHKITKRGQNVTFRCDPISEHNRLYWYRQTLGQGPEFLTYFQNEAQLEKSRLLSDRFSAERPKGSFSTLEIQRTEQGDSAMYLCASSIRTDQETQYFGPGTRLLVL.

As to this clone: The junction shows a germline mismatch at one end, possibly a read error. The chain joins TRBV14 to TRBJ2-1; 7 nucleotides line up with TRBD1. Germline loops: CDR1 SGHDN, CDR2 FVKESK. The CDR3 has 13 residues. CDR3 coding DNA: TGTGCCAGCAGCCACCTCGTGACAGGGTCAGCGCTCTTC. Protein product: CASSHLVTGSALF.

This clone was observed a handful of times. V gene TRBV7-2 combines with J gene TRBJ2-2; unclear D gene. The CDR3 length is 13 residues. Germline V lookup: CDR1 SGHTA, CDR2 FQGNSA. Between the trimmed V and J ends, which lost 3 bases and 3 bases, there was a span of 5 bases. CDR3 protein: CASSFRYTGELFF. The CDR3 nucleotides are TGTGCCAGCAGCTTCCGGTACACCGGGGAGCTGTTTTTT.

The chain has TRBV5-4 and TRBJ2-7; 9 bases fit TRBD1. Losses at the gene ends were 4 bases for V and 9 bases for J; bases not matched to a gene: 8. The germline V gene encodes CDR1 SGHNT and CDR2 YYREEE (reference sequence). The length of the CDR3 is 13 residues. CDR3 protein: CASSPGQGLGQYF. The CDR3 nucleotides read TGTGCCAGCAGCCCGGGACAGGGCCTCGGGCAGTACTTC.

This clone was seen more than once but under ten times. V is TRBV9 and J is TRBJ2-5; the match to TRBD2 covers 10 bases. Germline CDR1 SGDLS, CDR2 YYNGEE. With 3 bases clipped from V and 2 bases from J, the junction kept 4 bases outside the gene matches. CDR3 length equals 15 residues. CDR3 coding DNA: TGTGCCAGCAGCGCTCTAGCGGGAGTACAAGAGACCCAGTACTTC. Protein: CASSALAGVQETQYF.

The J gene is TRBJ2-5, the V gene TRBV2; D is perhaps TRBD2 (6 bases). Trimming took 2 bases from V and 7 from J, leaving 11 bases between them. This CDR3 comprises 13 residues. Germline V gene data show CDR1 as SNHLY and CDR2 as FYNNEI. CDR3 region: CASSESGEGTQYF. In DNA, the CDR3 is TGTGCCAGCAGTGAATCGGGGGAAGGGACCCAGTACTTC.

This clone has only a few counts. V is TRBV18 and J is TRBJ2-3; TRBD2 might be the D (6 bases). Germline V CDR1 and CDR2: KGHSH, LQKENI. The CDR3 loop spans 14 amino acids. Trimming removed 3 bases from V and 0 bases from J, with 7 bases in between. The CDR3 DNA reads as TGTGCCAGCTCACCGGGGACTAGCACAGATACGCAGTATTTT. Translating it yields CASSPGTSTDTQYF.

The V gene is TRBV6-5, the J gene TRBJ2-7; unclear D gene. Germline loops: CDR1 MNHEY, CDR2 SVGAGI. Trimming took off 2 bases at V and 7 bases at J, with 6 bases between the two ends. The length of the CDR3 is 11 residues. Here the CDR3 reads CASSYVTEQYF. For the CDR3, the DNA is TGTGCCAGCAGTTACGTAACAGAGCAGTACTTC.

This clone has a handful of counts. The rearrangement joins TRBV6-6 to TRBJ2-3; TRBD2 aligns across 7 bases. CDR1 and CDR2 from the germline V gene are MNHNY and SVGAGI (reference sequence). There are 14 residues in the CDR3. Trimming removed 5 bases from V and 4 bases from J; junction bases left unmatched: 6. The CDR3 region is CASSTGTNPDTQYF. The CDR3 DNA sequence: TGTGCCAGCAGTACCGGGACTAACCCAGATACGCAGTATTTT.

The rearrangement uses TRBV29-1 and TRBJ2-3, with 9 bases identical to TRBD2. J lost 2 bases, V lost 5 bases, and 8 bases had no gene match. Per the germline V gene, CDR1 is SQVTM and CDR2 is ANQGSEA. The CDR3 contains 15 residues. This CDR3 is CSVWRGGSNTDTQYF. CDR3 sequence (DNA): TGCAGCGTTTGGCGGGGGGGATCTAACACAGATACGCAGTATTTT.

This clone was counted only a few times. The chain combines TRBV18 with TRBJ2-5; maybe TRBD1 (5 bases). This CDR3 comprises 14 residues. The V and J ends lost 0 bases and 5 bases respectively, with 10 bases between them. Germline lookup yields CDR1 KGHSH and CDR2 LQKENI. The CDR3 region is CASSPPAGFETQYF. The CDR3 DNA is TGTGCCAGCTCACCACCGGCAGGGTTCGAGACCCAGTACTTC.

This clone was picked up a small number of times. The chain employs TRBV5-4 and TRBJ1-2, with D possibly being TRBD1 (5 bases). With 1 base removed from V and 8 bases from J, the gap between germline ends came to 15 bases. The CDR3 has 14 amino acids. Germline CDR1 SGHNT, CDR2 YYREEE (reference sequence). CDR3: CASSLSQGLQGYTF. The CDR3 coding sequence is TGTGCCAGCAGCTTGAGCCAGGGTTTGCAGGGCTACACCTTC.

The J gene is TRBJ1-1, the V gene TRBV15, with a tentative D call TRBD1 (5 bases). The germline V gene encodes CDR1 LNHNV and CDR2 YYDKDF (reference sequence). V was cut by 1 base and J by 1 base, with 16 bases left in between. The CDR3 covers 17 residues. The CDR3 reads CATSRVSLAGPNTEAFF. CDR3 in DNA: TGTGCCACCAGCAGAGTAAGCCTGGCAGGGCCGAACACTGAAGCTTTCTTT.

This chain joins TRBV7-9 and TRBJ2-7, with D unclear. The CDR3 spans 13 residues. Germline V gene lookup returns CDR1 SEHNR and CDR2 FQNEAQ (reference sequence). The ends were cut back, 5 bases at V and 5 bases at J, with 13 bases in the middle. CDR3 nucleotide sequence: TGTGCCAGCAGCCCCGCCGGGTGGGACGAGCAGTACTTC. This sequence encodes CASSPAGWDEQYF.

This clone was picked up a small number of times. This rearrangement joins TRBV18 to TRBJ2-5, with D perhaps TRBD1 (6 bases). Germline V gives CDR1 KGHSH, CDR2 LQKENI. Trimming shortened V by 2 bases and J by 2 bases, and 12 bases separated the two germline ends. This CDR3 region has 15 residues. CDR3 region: CASSPSFGTQETQYF. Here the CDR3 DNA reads TGTGCCAGCTCACCATCTTTCGGGACACAAGAGACCCAGTACTTC.

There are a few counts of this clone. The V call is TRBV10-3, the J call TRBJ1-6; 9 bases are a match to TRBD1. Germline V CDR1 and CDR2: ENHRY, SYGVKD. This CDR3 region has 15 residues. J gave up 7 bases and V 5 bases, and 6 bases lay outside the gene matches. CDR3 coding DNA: TGTGCCATCAGTACAGGGGGCGTAAGGAATTCACCCCTCCACTTT. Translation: CAISTGGVRNSPLHF.

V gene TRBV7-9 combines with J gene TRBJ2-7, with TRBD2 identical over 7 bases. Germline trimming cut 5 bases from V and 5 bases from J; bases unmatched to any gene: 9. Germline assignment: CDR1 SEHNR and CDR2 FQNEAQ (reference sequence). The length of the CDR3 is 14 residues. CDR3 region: CASSQWAGTNEQYF. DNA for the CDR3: TGTGCCAGCAGCCAATGGGCGGGGACTAACGAGCAGTACTTC.

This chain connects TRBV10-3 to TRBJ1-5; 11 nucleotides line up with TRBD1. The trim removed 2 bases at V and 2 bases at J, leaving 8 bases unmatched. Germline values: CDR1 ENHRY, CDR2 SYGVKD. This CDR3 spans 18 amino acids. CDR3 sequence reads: CAISEGGQGVGGNQPQHF. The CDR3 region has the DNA TGTGCCATCAGTGAGGGGGGACAGGGGGTCGGAGGCAATCAGCCCCAGCATTTT.